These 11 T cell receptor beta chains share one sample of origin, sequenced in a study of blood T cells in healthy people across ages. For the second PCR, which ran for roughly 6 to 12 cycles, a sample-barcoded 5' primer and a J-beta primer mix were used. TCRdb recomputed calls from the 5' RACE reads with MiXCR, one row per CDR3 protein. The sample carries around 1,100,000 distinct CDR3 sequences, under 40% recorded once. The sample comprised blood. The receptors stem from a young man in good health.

CDR3: CASGLVRSSGNQPQHF. The CDR3, as DNA: TGTGCTAGTGGTTTGGTACGTTCTTCAGGGAATCAGCCCCAGCATTTT. The V and J genes are TRBV12-5 and TRBJ1-5, with D perhaps matching TRBD1 (5 bases). Germline V gives CDR1 LGHNT, CDR2 FRNRAP. The CDR3 has 16 residues. With 0 bases removed from V and 4 bases from J, the gap between germline ends came to 13 bases.

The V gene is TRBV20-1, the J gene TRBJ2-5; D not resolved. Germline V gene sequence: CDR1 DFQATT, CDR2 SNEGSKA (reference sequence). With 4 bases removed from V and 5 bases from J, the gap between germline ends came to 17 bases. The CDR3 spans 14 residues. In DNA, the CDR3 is TGCAGTGCTACCGATACCAACGGTTATGAGACCCAGTACTTC. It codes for CSATDTNGYETQYF.

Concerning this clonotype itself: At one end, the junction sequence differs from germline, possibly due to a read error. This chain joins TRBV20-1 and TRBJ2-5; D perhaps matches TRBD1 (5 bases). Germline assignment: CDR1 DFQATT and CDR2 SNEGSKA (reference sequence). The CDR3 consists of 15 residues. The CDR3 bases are TGCAGGGCTAGAGAGCCCAGGGCATACCAAGAGACCCAGTACTTC. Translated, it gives CRAREPRAYQETQYF.

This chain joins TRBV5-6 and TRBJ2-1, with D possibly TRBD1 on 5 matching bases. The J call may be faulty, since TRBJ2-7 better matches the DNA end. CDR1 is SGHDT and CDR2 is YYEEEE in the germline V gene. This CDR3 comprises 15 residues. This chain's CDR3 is CASSLDGHPYNEQYF. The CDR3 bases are TGTGCCAGCAGCTTGGATGGACACCCCTACAATGAGCAGTACTTC.

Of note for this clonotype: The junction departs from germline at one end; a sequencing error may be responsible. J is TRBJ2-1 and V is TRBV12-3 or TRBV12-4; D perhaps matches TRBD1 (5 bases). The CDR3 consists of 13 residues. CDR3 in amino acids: CAGSFSGSNEQFF. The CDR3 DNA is TGTGCCGGCAGTTTTTCAGGGTCCAATGAGCAGTTCTTC.

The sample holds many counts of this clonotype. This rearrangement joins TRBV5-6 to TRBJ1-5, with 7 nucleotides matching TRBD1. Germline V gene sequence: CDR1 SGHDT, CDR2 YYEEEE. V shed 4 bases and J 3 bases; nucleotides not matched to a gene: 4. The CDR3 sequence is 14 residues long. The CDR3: CASSLTGTNQPQHF. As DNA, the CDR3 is TGTGCCAGCAGCCTGACAGGGACCAATCAGCCCCAGCATTTT.

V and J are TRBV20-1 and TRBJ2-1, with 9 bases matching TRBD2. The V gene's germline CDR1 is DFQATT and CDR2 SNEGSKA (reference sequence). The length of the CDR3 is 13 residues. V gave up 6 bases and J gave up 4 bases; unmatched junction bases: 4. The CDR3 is CSATSGQYNEQFF. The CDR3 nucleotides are TGCAGTGCCACTAGCGGGCAATACAATGAGCAGTTCTTC.

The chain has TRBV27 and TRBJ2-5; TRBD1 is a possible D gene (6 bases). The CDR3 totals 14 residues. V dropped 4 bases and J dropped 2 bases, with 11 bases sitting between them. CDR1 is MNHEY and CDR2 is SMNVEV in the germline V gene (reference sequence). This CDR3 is CASSYTGMQETQYF. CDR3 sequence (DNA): TGTGCCAGCAGTTACACAGGGATGCAAGAGACCCAGTACTTC.

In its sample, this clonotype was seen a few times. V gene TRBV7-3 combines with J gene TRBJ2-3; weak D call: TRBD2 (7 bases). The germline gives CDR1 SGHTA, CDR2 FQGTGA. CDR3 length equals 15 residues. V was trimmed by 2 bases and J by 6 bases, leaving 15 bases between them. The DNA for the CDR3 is TGTGCCAGCAGCTTATGGGGGGGCGAAATGGATACGCAGTATTTT. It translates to CASSLWGGEMDTQYF.

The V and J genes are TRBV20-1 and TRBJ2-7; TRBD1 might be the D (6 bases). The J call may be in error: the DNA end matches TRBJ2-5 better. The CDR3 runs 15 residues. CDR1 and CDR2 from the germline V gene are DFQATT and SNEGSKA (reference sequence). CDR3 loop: CSASTPRDNQETQYF. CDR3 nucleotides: TGCAGTGCTTCCACCCCTAGGGACAACCAAGAGACCCAGTACTTC.

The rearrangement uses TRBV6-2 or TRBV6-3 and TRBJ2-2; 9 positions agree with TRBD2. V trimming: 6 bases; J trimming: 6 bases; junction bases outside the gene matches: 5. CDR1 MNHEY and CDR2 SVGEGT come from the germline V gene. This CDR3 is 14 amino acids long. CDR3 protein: CASSNGLASGELFF. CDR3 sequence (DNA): TGTGCCAGCAGCAATGGACTAGCGTCCGGGGAGCTGTTTTTT.